The sequence of this T cell receptor beta chain was determined in a study of PD-L1 blockade in urothelial cancer. Across the whole study: Men with urothelial cancer arising in the bladder made up about 85% of the roughly 29 patients. Between 0 and 3 chemotherapy regimens preceded treatment for each patient. At 3 weeks (second dose) and 6 weeks after starting treatment, blood was analyzed.

V was shortened by 5 bases and J by 9 bases, with 14 bases between the two germline ends. The CDR3 totals 13 residues. Germline CDR1 and CDR2: SEHNR and FQNEAQ (reference sequence). The repertoire was sequenced with immunoSEQ multiplex PCR; TCRdb's copy has only in-frame clones and lacks some. Of 70,000 to 90,000 clones listed, 82% are singletons. The J gene is TRBJ1-5, the V gene TRBV7-9; a weak D match, TRBD1 (5 bases). This TCR was recovered from a man between 65 and 79 years old with urothelial cancer. The sample here was PBMCs, taken around atezolizumab (anti-PD-L1) treatment. CDR3 DNA sequence: TGTGCCAGCAGCGTGGGGGGAGGTCTGCCCCAGCATTTT. Residues: CASSVGGGLPQHF.